Below are 20 T cell receptor beta chains sequenced from a single sample in a study of blood T cell repertoires in COVID-19. TCRdb's copy holds only in-frame clones and misses some; the assay was immunoSEQ multiplex PCR. The sample carries approximately 120,000 clones, roughly four fifths recorded once. What was sequenced was peripheral blood. The origin of the receptors is a woman aged 45-59 years with acute or convalescent COVID-19.

V usage is TRBV6-5 and J usage is TRBJ2-1, with 9 bases that match TRBD2. V trimming: 2 bases; J trimming: 7 bases; junction bases outside the gene matches: 6. This CDR3 has 15 amino acids. Germline CDR1 is MNHEY and CDR2 is SVGAGI. The CDR3 protein is CASSYGGGGRNEQFF. In DNA, the CDR3 is TGTGCCAGCAGTTACGGCGGGGGGGGGAGAAATGAGCAGTTCTTC.

Here the CDR3 reads CASSLAGGTDTQYF. The CDR3 nucleotides are TGTGCCAGCAGCTTAGCAGGAGGCACAGATACGCAGTATTTT. The chain couples TRBV7-2 to TRBJ2-3; D gene unclear. Trimming removed 0 bases from V and 1 base from J, with 5 bases in between. The germline V gene encodes CDR1 SGHTA and CDR2 FQGNSA. This CDR3 is built from 14 residues. Combining the CDR3 with reference TRBV7-2 and TRBJ2-3 gives the whole variable domain GAGVSQSPSNKVTEKGKDVELRCDPISGHTALYWYRQSLGQGLEFLIYFQGNSAPDKSGLPSDRFSAERTGGSVSTLTIQRTQQEDSAVYLCASSLAGGTDTQYFGPGTRLTVL.

The chain uses TRBV5-4 and TRBJ1-1, with a weak D call TRBD1 (5 bases). The germline gives CDR1 SGHNT, CDR2 YYREEE (reference sequence). V was cut by 4 bases and J by 1 base, with 8 bases left in between. The CDR3 is 13 residues long. The CDR3 is CASSNTGNTEAFF. The CDR3, as DNA: TGTGCCAGCAGCAACACAGGGAACACTGAAGCTTTCTTT. The variable domain in full, with the rest retrieved from reference TRBV5-4 and TRBJ1-1, is ETGVTQSPTHLIKTRGQQVTLRCSSQSGHNTVSWYQQALGQGPQFIFQYYREEENGRGNFPPRFSGLQFPNYSSELNVNALELDDSALYLCASSNTGNTEAFFGQGTRLTVV.

The V and J genes are TRBV4-2 and TRBJ1-6, with 7 bases that match TRBD1. Germline V gene lookup returns CDR1 LGHNA and CDR2 YNFKEQ. V lost 1 base to trimming and J lost 10 bases; unmatched junction nucleotides: 25. The CDR3 loop spans 21 amino acids. The CDR3 sequence: CASSQVGPPLTSQGLRSPLHF. The CDR3 DNA follows: TGTGCCAGCAGCCAAGTTGGCCCGCCCCTGACTTCACAGGGGCTGCGGTCACCCCTCCACTTT.

V and J are TRBV12-5 and TRBJ1-5, with D unclear. Per the germline V gene, CDR1 is LGHNT and CDR2 is FRNRAP. The length of the CDR3 is 17 residues. Trimming removed 4 bases from V and 0 bases from J, with 16 bases in between. Written as DNA, the CDR3 is TGTGCTAGTGGTTCCCTCCTAGGCAGTTATAGCAATCAGCCCCAGCATTTT. Encoded protein: CASGSLLGSYSNQPQHF.

This clone was counted once. The chain carries TRBV3-1 (or the pseudogene TRBV3-2) and TRBJ2-7; weak D call: TRBD1 (5 bases). V lost 3 bases and J lost 6, with 12 bases in between. Per germline, CDR1 LGHDT and CDR2 YNNKEL (reference sequence). This CDR3 spans 13 amino acids. The CDR3 nucleotides read TGTGCCAGCAGCCAGTTCGGAAGGGGCGAGCAGTACTTC. Protein sequence: CASSQFGRGEQYF.

The chain joins TRBV6-1 to TRBJ1-2; 8 nucleotides align to TRBD1. V lost 3 bases, J lost 5 bases, and 5 bases stayed unmatched. The length of the CDR3 is 14 residues. The germline gives CDR1 MNHNS, CDR2 SASEGT. The DNA of the CDR3 is TGTGCCAGCAGTGAGACAGGGGACGGATATGGCTACACCTTC. Protein: CASSETGDGYGYTF.

This clone was seen a single time. The gene calls are TRBV7-8 and TRBJ1-2; D possibly corresponds to TRBD1 (6 bases). The CDR3 sequence is 18 residues long. The ends were cut back, 0 bases at V and 2 bases at J, with 19 bases in the middle. From germline, CDR1 is SGHVS and CDR2 FQNEAQ. The CDR3 reads CASSLADFGYRENYGYTF. The CDR3 coding sequence is TGTGCCAGCAGCTTAGCGGATTTTGGGTACAGGGAGAACTATGGCTACACCTTC.

A word on this clone: The junction differs from germline at one of its ends, possibly a read error. The CDR3 DNA is TGTGCTAGCAGCTTATACCAAGTTGGGGGGGGTGAGCAGTTCTTC. Amino acid sequence: CASSLYQVGGGEQFF. The chain is built from TRBV7-7 and TRBJ2-1, with TRBD2 identical over 7 bases. Germline loops: CDR1 SSHAT, CDR2 FNYEAQ (reference sequence). The CDR3 is 15 residues long.

This clone was found a few times. This chain uses TRBV5-1 with TRBJ1-1; TRBD1 aligns across 7 bases. J lost 6 bases, V lost 3 bases, and 5 bases had no gene match. This CDR3 contains 13 residues. Germline V gene data show CDR1 as SGHRS and CDR2 as YFSETQ. The chain's CDR3 is CASSSAGTAEAFF. CDR3 DNA: TGCGCCAGCAGCTCCGCAGGGACAGCTGAAGCTTTCTTT.

The chain couples TRBV19 to TRBJ2-1, with D possibly being TRBD1 (5 bases). The CDR3 has 14 residues. CDR1 is LNHDA and CDR2 is SQIVND in the germline V gene (reference sequence). Trimming cost V 5 bases and J 2 bases, with 10 bases left between them. The CDR3 sequence is CASSRATAYNEQFF. The CDR3 DNA reads TGTGCCAGTAGTCGAGCGACAGCCTACAATGAGCAGTTCTTC.

V gene TRBV28 combines with J gene TRBJ1-2; D gene unclear. CDR1 MDHEN and CDR2 SYDVKM come from the germline V gene. V gave up 6 bases and J gave up 2 bases, with 4 bases separating them. The CDR3 has 11 residues. Here the CDR3 reads CASSLNYGYTF. As DNA, the CDR3 is TGTGCCAGCAGCCTGAACTATGGCTACACCTTC.

This chain connects TRBV27 to TRBJ2-7; a possible D gene is TRBD1 (6 bases). The CDR3 covers 12 residues. Germline CDR1 and CDR2: MNHEY and SMNVEV (reference sequence). V dropped 6 bases and J dropped 6 bases, with 12 bases sitting between them. The chain's CDR3 is CASSRGTAEQYF. Written as DNA, the CDR3 is TGTGCCAGCAGCAGGGGAACGGCCGAGCAGTACTTC.

The sample holds a few counts of this clone. The chain recombines TRBV18 with TRBJ1-2; D possibly corresponds to TRBD1 (6 bases). The V gene lost 2 bases and the J gene lost 8 bases, with 18 bases spanning the gap. CDR3 size: 15 residues. Germline V gene lookup returns CDR1 KGHSH and CDR2 LQKENI. The CDR3 DNA sequence: TGTGCCAGCTCACCAGGAAGTTCAGGGGCAATCGGCTACACCTTC. Protein sequence: CASSPGSSGAIGYTF.

The chain links TRBV6-5 to TRBJ1-6, with 8 bases aligning to TRBD1. V was clipped by 6 bases and J by 10 bases; unmatched bases: 8. The CDR3 has 14 residues. Germline V gene data show CDR1 as MNHEY and CDR2 as SVGAGI. CDR3 nucleotides: TGTGCCAGCAGCCCCGGGACAGGAGGCTCACCCCTCCACTTT. Protein: CASSPGTGGSPLHF.

The V call is TRBV5-1, the J call TRBJ1-4, with 9 nucleotides matching TRBD1. CDR1 and CDR2 from the germline V gene are SGHRS and YFSETQ. The V segment lost 4 bases and the J segment 2 bases; nucleotides outside the gene matches: 3. The CDR3 sequence is 15 residues long. CDR3 region: CASSRGQGTNEKLFF. DNA of the CDR3: TGCGCCAGCAGCCGGGGACAGGGTACTAATGAAAAACTGTTTTTT.

This clone was counted a single time. The gene calls are TRBV27 and TRBJ2-5; the match to TRBD2 covers 11 bases. Germline V gene lookup returns CDR1 MNHEY and CDR2 SMNVEV (reference sequence). The CDR3 has 15 amino acids. With 3 bases clipped from V and 1 base from J, the junction kept 1 base outside the gene matches. CDR3 amino acids: CASSFSGRAQETQYF. CDR3 nucleotides: TGTGCCAGCAGTTTTAGCGGGAGGGCCCAAGAGACCCAGTACTTC.

The J gene is TRBJ1-1, the V gene TRBV20-1; 7 bases align to TRBD1. CDR1 DFQATT and CDR2 SNEGSKA come from the germline V gene (reference sequence). The CDR3 extends over 11 amino acids. V was pared by 2 bases and J by 10 bases, with 4 bases of the junction left unmatched. The CDR3 spells CSARRQGGAFF. As DNA, the CDR3 is TGCAGTGCTAGAAGACAGGGCGGAGCTTTCTTT.

J is TRBJ2-7 and V is TRBV7-2; TRBD2 is a possible D gene (6 bases). Per germline, CDR1 SGHTA and CDR2 FQGNSA. The germline V and J ends were trimmed by 4 bases and 3 bases, with 10 bases remaining between them. This CDR3 comprises 13 residues. The CDR3 nucleotides are TGTGCCAGCAGCTGGATCGGGGGCTACGAGCAGTACTTC. It specifies CASSWIGGYEQYF. The variable domain in full, completed from reference TRBV7-2 and TRBJ2-7, reads GAGVSQSPSNKVTEKGKDVELRCDPISGHTALYWYRQSLGQGLEFLIYFQGNSAPDKSGLPSDRFSAERTGGSVSTLTIQRTQQEDSAVYLCASSWIGGYEQYFGPGTRLTVT.

The chain links TRBV6-6 to TRBJ1-2, with D unclear. V was clipped by 6 bases and J by 1 base, with 9 bases between them. The germline V gene has CDR1 MNHNY and CDR2 SVGAGI (reference sequence). The CDR3 loop spans 13 amino acids. CDR3 sequence: CASRLEVNYGYTF. DNA of the CDR3: TGTGCCAGCAGGCTAGAAGTTAACTATGGCTACACCTTC.